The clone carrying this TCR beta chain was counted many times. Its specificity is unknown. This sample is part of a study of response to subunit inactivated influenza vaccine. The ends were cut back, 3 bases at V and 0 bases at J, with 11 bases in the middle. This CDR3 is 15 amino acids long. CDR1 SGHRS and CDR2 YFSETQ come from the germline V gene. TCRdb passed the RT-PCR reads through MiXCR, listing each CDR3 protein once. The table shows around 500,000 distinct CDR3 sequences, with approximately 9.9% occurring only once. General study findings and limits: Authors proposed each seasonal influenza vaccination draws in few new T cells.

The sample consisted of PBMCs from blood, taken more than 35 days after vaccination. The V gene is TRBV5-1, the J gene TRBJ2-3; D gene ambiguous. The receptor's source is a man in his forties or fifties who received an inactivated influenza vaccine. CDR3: CASSYAISSTDTQYF. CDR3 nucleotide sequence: TGCGCCAGCAGCTACGCAATATCTAGCACAGATACGCAGTATTTT.